This T cell receptor beta chain is from a study of CD4 T cells in relation to SARS-CoV-2 and coronaviruses. The table came from immunoSEQ multiplex PCR; TCRdb's copy has only in-frame clones and leaves some out. The sample has approximately 17,000 clones, approximately 80% seen once; the top ten hold roughly a sixth. Turning to this clone: The target antigen is unknown.

The unexposed donors gave CD4+ T cells in about 2010-2019, prior to COVID-19. The cells were cultured for approximately 10 days before CD4+ T cells were isolated. The V and J ends lost 5 bases and 6 bases respectively, with 12 bases between them. Germline V gives CDR1 SGHTA, CDR2 FQGTGA. The CDR3 totals 13 residues. The V and J genes are TRBV7-3 and TRBJ2-3; D possibly corresponds to TRBD1 (5 bases). This clonotype originated in a human donor in good health. The sample consisted of CD4+ T cells from PBMCs, cultured in vitro. CDR3 in amino acids: CASSLTRQDTQYF. In DNA form, the CDR3 reads TGTGCCAGCAGCCTTACTCGACAGGATACGCAGTATTTT. Using reference TRBV7-3 and TRBJ2-3 for the parts outside the CDR3, the full variable domain is GAGVSQTPSNKVTEKGKYVELRCDPISGHTALYWYRQSLGQGPEFLIYFQGTGAADDSGLPNDRFFAVRPEGSVSTLKIQRTERGDSAVYLCASSLTRQDTQYFGPGTRLTVL.